The 7 T cell receptor beta chains presented below share a single source sample, sequenced in a study of Ad26.COV2.S vaccination and SARS-CoV-2 variants. Treatment denoted: around 19 received Ad26.COV2.S at low or high dose, single or two shots; roughly 5 received placebo; per-sample allocation not given. Samples came from day 63 after the first vaccine or placebo injection. Method: immunoSEQ multiplex PCR; TCRdb's copy keeps in-frame clones and lacks some. The sample shows a few hundred thousand clones, 90% of them seen only once. Specimen: peripheral blood, collected in a trial of Ad26.COV2.S vaccine versus placebo. All receptors come from a person aged 18-65 years who received the Ad26.COV2.S COVID-19 vaccine or a placebo.

The chain links TRBV21-1 to TRBJ2-5; TRBD2, the D gene given by the table, was not confirmed from the DNA. TRBV21-1 is a documented pseudogene. There are 18 residues in the CDR3. CDR3 sequence: CASSNRKGGRAGWETQYF. As DNA, the CDR3 is TGTGCCAGCAGCAACCGAAAAGGCGGGAGGGCCGGTTGGGAGACCCAGTACTTC.

V gene TRBV6-1 combines with J gene TRBJ2-1; 9 nucleotides match TRBD2. CDR1 MNHNS and CDR2 SASEGT come from the germline V gene. CDR3 size: 16 residues. Trimming at V came to 4 bases and at J to 3 bases, leaving 7 bases not matched to a gene. This CDR3 reads CASSARTSAVYNEQFF. CDR3 DNA: TGTGCCAGCAGTGCCAGGACTAGCGCCGTCTACAATGAGCAGTTCTTC.

The chain combines TRBV14 with TRBJ2-1, with a tentative D call TRBD2 (6 bases). V lost 4 bases to trimming and J lost 0 bases, with 16 bases between them. CDR3 length: 17 amino acids. Germline V lookup: CDR1 SGHDN, CDR2 FVKESK. The CDR3 sequence: CASSRPFGSGSYNEQFF. The CDR3 nucleotides read TGTGCCAGCAGCCGACCGTTTGGTAGCGGCTCCTACAATGAGCAGTTCTTC. The full variable domain, its missing parts supplied by reference TRBV14 and TRBJ2-1, is EAGVTQFPSHSVIEKGQTVTLRCDPISGHDNLYWYRRVMGKEIKFLLHFVKESKQDESGMPNNRFLAERTGGTYSTLKVQPAELEDSGVYFCASSRPFGSGSYNEQFFGPGTRLTVL.

The chain recombines TRBV7-9 with TRBJ2-1; D perhaps matches TRBD2 (5 bases). This CDR3 spans 15 amino acids. Germline V gene lookup returns CDR1 SEHNR and CDR2 FQNEAQ (reference sequence). Trimming took off 4 bases at V and 6 bases at J, with 16 bases between the two ends. Here the CDR3 reads CASSSTRRGANEQFF. The CDR3 DNA sequence: TGTGCCAGCAGCTCAACCCGACGGGGAGCCAATGAGCAGTTCTTC.

The CDR3 reads CASSRREMNTEAFF. The CDR3 DNA reads TGTGCCAGCAGCCGTAGAGAAATGAACACTGAAGCTTTCTTT. The chain uses TRBV14 and TRBJ1-1; D is undetermined. CDR3 length equals 14 residues. Germline loops: CDR1 SGHDN, CDR2 FVKESK. Deletions cut 4 bases from V and 0 bases from J, with 9 bases between.

The chain joins TRBV15 to TRBJ2-2; the D is unclear. Germline loops: CDR1 LNHNV, CDR2 YYDKDF (reference sequence). The CDR3 has 11 residues. V was pared by 2 bases and J by 6 bases, with 1 base between. CDR3 residues: CATSRPGELFF. The CDR3 DNA is TGTGCCACCAGCAGACCCGGGGAGCTGTTTTTT.

This chain connects TRBV7-9 to TRBJ1-3, with unresolved D. Germline CDR1 SEHNR, CDR2 FQNEAQ (reference sequence). V was shortened by 3 bases and J by 0 bases, with 9 bases between the two germline ends. This CDR3 has 15 residues. The CDR3 region has the DNA TGTGCCAGCAGCTTGCGGCAGAACTCTGGAAACACCATATATTTT. It encodes CASSLRQNSGNTIYF.